A selection of T cell receptor beta chains follows, all from one sample in a study of Ad26.COV2.S vaccination and SARS-CoV-2 variants. Sequencing was performed with immunoSEQ multiplex PCR; in TCRdb, only in-frame clones are kept and a portion is missing. The sample yields some 480,000 clones, 70% to 90% seen once. The specimen comprised peripheral blood, sampled in a trial of Ad26.COV2.S vaccine versus placebo. These receptor sequences come from a person aged 18-60 years who received the Ad26.COV2.S COVID-19 vaccine or a placebo. Each CDR3 is given with its conserved first and last residue. A D gene is named only where the DNA matches it firmly. Some rows have no size entry. The others give once, few or many, or a class for an expanded clone.

V gene,D gene,clone size,J gene,CDR3 protein,CDR3 DNA
TRBV3-1/TRBV3-2,TRBD2,NA,TRBJ2-7,CASSQTFLAGPSEQYF,TGTGCCAGCAGCCAAACTTTCCTAGCGGGTCCGTCCGAGCAGTACTTC
TRBV7-8,NA,few,TRBJ2-1,CASSLQGNEQFF,TGTGCCAGCAGCTTACAGGGGAATGAGCAGTTCTTC
TRBV7-2,NA,NA,TRBJ1-5,CASSLVQGSNQPQHF,TGTGCCAGCAGCTTAGTTCAAGGTAGCAATCAGCCCCAGCATTTT
TRBV4-3,NA,NA,TRBJ1-2,CASSQDYEGLGGYTF,TGCGCCAGCAGCCAAGATTATGAGGGACTGGGTGGCTACACCTTC
TRBV3-1/TRBV3-2,TRBD2,NA,TRBJ2-7,CASSRSGRRAYEQYF,TGTGCCAGCAGCCGTAGCGGGAGGCGTGCCTACGAGCAGTACTTC
TRBV7-9,NA,NA,TRBJ1-4,CASSLDGATNEKLFF,TGTGCCAGCAGCTTAGATGGCGCAACTAATGAAAAACTGTTTTTT
TRBV6-5,TRBD2,NA,TRBJ2-7,CASCGGTYEQYF,TGTGCCAGCTGCGGGGGGACCTACGAGCAGTACTTC
TRBV19,TRBD2,NA,TRBJ2-1,CASSTRLATYNEQFF,TGTGCCAGTAGTACCAGACTAGCTACCTACAATGAGCAGTTCTTC
TRBV3-1/TRBV3-2,NA,NA,TRBJ2-6,CASSQDSGANVLTF,TGTGCCAGCAGCCAAGACTCTGGGGCCAACGTCCTGACTTTC
TRBV19,TRBD1,NA,TRBJ1-1,CASKGGNKNTEAFF,TGTGCCTCGAAAGGGGGCAACAAGAACACTGAAGCTTTCTTT
TRBV24-1,NA,NA,TRBJ2-1,CATKWDNEQFF,TGTGCCACCAAATGGGACAATGAGCAGTTCTTC
TRBV7-9,NA,NA,TRBJ2-3,CASSPSGRRDPTDTQYF,TGTGCCAGCAGCCCCTCGGGGAGGCGGGACCCCACAGATACGCAGTATTTT
TRBV4-2,NA,NA,TRBJ1-3,CASSQDFGGGNTIYF,TGTGCCAGCAGCCAAGATTTTGGTGGTGGAAACACCATATATTTT
TRBV30,TRBD2,NA,TRBJ2-1,CAWNPLAGVGEQFF,TGTGCCTGGAACCCACTAGCGGGAGTGGGTGAGCAGTTCTTC
TRBV4-3,TRBD2,once,TRBJ2-3,CASSQLAGDIDTQYF,TGCGCCAGCAGCCAACTAGCGGGAGATATAGATACGCAGTATTTT
TRBV6-5,NA,NA,TRBJ1-2,CASSFLGGLSGYTF,TGTGCCAGCTCTTTTTTGGGGGGGCTCAGTGGCTACACCTTC
TRBV5-1,NA,NA,TRBJ2-3,CASTPRPSGGTGTDTQYF,TGCGCCAGCACCCCCCGCCCCTCTGGCGGAACCGGCACAGATACGCAGTATTTT
TRBV19,TRBD2,NA,TRBJ2-1,CASSIGGASGLPYNEQFF,TGTGCCAGTAGTATAGGTGGGGCTAGCGGTCTTCCCTACAATGAGCAGTTCTTC
TRBV5-4,TRBD2,NA,TRBJ2-7,CASSLAAAGDPLYEQYF,TGTGCCAGCAGCTTGGCCGCCGCGGGAGATCCACTCTACGAGCAGTACTTC
TRBV28,TRBD1,few,TRBJ2-7,CASSYRGLGEQYF,TGTGCCAGCAGTTACAGGGGCCTAGGCGAGCAGTACTTC
TRBV27,TRBD2,NA,TRBJ2-3,CASSFLTSGRTDTQYF,TGTGCCAGCAGTTTCCTGACTAGCGGGAGGACAGATACGCAGTATTTT
TRBV18,NA,NA,TRBJ1-1,CASSLDGFHPNTEAFF,TGTGCCAGCTCCCTGGATGGTTTCCATCCAAACACTGAAGCTTTCTTT
TRBV5-6,NA,NA,TRBJ2-7,CASSLGTSLSNYEQYF,TGTGCCAGCAGCTTGGGTACTAGCCTGAGTAATTACGAGCAGTACTTC
TRBV29-1,NA,NA,TRBJ2-3,CSARRGGNTQYF,TGCAGCGCCCGGAGGGGGGGGAATACGCAGTATTTT
TRBV3-1/TRBV3-2,NA,NA,TRBJ2-1,CASSRGLVHNEQFF,TGTGCCAGCAGCCGAGGACTTGTACACAATGAGCAGTTCTTC
TRBV9,TRBD2,NA,TRBJ2-1,CASSVVPSGGGEQFF,TGTGCCAGCAGCGTAGTCCCTAGCGGGGGGGGTGAGCAGTTCTTC
TRBV19,TRBD2,once,TRBJ2-1,CASSPPVRSGVFF,TGTGCCAGTAGTCCCCCGGTCCGAAGCGGGGTTTTCTTC